A single sample is the source of the 7 T cell receptor beta chains below, sequenced in a study of a mutant IDH1 vaccine in newly diagnosed glioma. These receptors' antigens are unknown. Clones were sequenced by immunoSEQ multiplex PCR, and TCRdb holds only the in-frame ones, with some missing. The table lists about 30,000 clones, 75% to 90% of them singletons. Specified time point: week 5, during vaccination. Each vaccine dose was 300 ug of mutant IDH1 20-mer peptide, with topical imiquimod. This material consisted of peripheral blood mononuclear cells (PBMCs), taken from a glioma patient whose treatment included an IDH1 peptide vaccine. All receptors derive from a woman in her 40s with glioma. Some clones in this sample may be carry-over from other donors' samples.

This chain connects TRBV7-9 to TRBJ2-4; D is undetermined. V was shortened by 1 base and J by 7 bases, with 20 bases between the two germline ends. The CDR3 is made up of 17 amino acids. Germline V gives CDR1 SEHNR, CDR2 FQNEAQ (reference sequence). This CDR3 is CASSLVGFGVDQNIQYF. The CDR3 coding sequence is TGTGCCAGCAGCTTAGTAGGGTTTGGCGTTGACCAGAACATTCAGTACTTC.

J is TRBJ2-7 and V is TRBV28; TRBD1 might be the D (5 bases). Between the trimmed V and J ends, which lost 6 bases and 3 bases, there was a span of 6 bases. This CDR3 has 11 amino acids. Germline-derived CDR1 and CDR2 are MDHEN and SYDVKM. In DNA, the CDR3 is TGTGCCAGCAGACAGGACTACGAGCAGTACTTC. Its protein is CASRQDYEQYF.

The rearrangement links TRBV14 to TRBJ2-1; 8 positions match TRBD2. Germline V gives CDR1 SGHDN, CDR2 FVKESK. V lost 0 bases to trimming and J lost 2 bases; unmatched junction nucleotides: 9. The CDR3 covers 18 residues. CDR3 loop: CASSQDRSGANPYNEQFF. The CDR3 DNA reads TGTGCCAGCAGCCAAGATCGTAGCGGGGCAAACCCCTACAATGAGCAGTTCTTC.

The chain carries TRBV27 and TRBJ2-3; 15 bases fit TRBD2. This CDR3 comprises 19 residues. CDR1 is MNHEY, CDR2 SMNVEV, per germline (reference sequence). After removal of 2 bases from V and 3 bases from J, the junction contained 9 bases not matched to a gene. The CDR3 spells CASSLGTSGRRIRTDTQYF. The CDR3 coding sequence is TGTGCCAGCAGTTTAGGGACTAGCGGGAGGAGGATAAGGACAGATACGCAGTATTTT.

In this sample, this clone turned up once. The chain employs TRBV19 and TRBJ2-5, with D possibly being TRBD1 (5 bases). From germline, CDR1 is LNHDA and CDR2 SQIVND (reference sequence). The CDR3 length is 14 residues. V gave up 1 base and J gave up 9 bases, with 15 bases separating them. CDR3 nucleotide sequence: TGTGCCAGTAGTATAGTGGGCAGCCAAGGGGCCCAGTACTTC. This gives the protein CASSIVGSQGAQYF.

J is TRBJ2-5 and V is TRBV18, with D tentatively TRBD1 or TRBD2 (5 bases each). V was trimmed by 0 bases and J by 1 base, leaving 6 bases between them. Looked up from germline, CDR1 is KGHSH and CDR2 is LQKENI. The CDR3 contains 14 residues. Written as DNA, the CDR3 is TGTGCCAGCTCACCACCGGGGGTCCAAGAGACCCAGTACTTC. Translating it yields CASSPPGVQETQYF.

The rearrangement uses TRBV4-2 and TRBJ2-6, with D perhaps TRBD2 (5 bases). Germline assignment: CDR1 LGHNA and CDR2 YNFKEQ. This CDR3 is built from 16 residues. V was trimmed by 3 bases and J by 0 bases, leaving 9 bases between them. The CDR3 loop is CASSHVGSSGANVLTF. CDR3 DNA: TGTGCCAGCAGCCACGTGGGGAGCTCTGGGGCCAACGTCCTGACTTTC.